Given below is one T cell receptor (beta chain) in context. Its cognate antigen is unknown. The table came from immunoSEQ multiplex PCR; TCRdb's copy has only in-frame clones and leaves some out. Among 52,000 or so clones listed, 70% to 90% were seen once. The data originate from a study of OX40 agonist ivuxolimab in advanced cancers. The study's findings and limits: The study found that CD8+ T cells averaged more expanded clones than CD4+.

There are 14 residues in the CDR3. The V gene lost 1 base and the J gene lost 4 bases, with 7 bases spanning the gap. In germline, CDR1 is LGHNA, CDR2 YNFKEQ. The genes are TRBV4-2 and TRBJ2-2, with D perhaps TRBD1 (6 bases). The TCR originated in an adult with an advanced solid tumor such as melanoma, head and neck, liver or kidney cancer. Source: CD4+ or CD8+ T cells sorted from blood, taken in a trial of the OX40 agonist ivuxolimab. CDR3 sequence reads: CASSQARGTGELFF. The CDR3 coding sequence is TGTGCCAGCAGCCAAGCCAGGGGCACCGGGGAGCTGTTTTTT.